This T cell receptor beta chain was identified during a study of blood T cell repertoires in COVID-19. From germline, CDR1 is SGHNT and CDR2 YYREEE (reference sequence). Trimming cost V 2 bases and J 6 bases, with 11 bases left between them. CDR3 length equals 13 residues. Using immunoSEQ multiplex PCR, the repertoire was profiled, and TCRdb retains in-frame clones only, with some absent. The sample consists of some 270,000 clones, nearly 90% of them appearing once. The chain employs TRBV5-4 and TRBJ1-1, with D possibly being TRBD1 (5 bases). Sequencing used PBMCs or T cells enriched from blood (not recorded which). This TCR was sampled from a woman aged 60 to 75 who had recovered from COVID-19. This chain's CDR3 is CASSFAGRAEAFF. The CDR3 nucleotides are TGTGCCAGCAGCTTCGCAGGGAGGGCTGAAGCTTTCTTT.